Presented here are 9 T cell receptor beta chains from one specimen sequenced in a study of blood T cell repertoires in COVID-19. Profiling relied on immunoSEQ multiplex PCR, and the TCRdb table lists in-frame clones only, not all of them. This sample has fewer than 350,000 clones, with 85% to 90% found just once. Sequencing used PBMCs or T cells enriched from blood (not recorded which). Receptors originate from a woman younger than 35 with acute COVID-19.

The chain recombines TRBV5-1 with TRBJ2-7; maybe TRBD1 (5 bases). V was pared by 1 base and J by 3 bases, with 8 bases between. In germline, CDR1 is SGHRS, CDR2 YFSETQ. CDR3 size: 13 residues. The CDR3 sequence is CASSLWGVYEQYF. CDR3 sequence (DNA): TGCGCCAGCAGCTTGTGGGGCGTCTACGAGCAGTACTTC.

The chain uses TRBV10-3 and TRBJ2-7; D not resolved. The CDR3 loop spans 13 amino acids. V lost 2 bases, J lost 3 bases, and 8 bases lay in between. CDR1 ENHRY and CDR2 SYGVKD come from the germline V gene. CDR3 protein: CAISETNLYEQYF. Here the CDR3 DNA reads TGTGCCATCAGTGAGACTAACCTCTACGAGCAGTACTTC.

This chain connects TRBV6-1 to TRBJ1-1, with D maybe TRBD1 (6 bases). CDR3 length equals 16 residues. The V and J ends lost 1 base and 5 bases respectively, with 17 bases between them. Germline lookup yields CDR1 MNHNS and CDR2 SASEGT. CDR3 loop: CASSEVSGVSLTEAFF. The DNA for the CDR3 is TGTGCCAGCAGTGAAGTGTCAGGGGTTTCCTTAACTGAAGCTTTCTTT.

This rearrangement joins TRBV5-4 to TRBJ2-6, with D possibly being TRBD2 (5 bases). Germline lookup yields CDR1 SGHNT and CDR2 YYREEE (reference sequence). The CDR3 has 14 amino acids. The V end was cut by 10 bases, the J end by 4 bases, with 15 bases between. Written as DNA, the CDR3 is TGTGCCGGCACGGCGGGTGCGGGGGCCAACGTCCTGACTTTC. Amino acids: CAGTAGAGANVLTF.

V and J are TRBV18 and TRBJ2-7; 13 bases agree with TRBD2. Trimming took 3 bases from V and 6 from J; bases not matched to a gene: 2. The CDR3 sequence is 14 residues long. Per the germline V gene, CDR1 is KGHSH and CDR2 is LQKENI. CDR3 region: CASSPWTSGSEQYF. CDR3 bases: TGTGCCAGCTCACCTTGGACTAGCGGGAGCGAGCAGTACTTC.

This clone appeared a single time. The CDR3: CASSLTGNEQFF. CDR3 DNA: TGTGCCAGCAGTTTGACAGGGAATGAGCAGTTCTTC. This chain links TRBV12-3 or TRBV12-4 with TRBJ2-1; TRBD1 aligns across 7 bases. The CDR3 is 12 residues long. The ends lost 3 bases at V and 7 bases at J; junction bases unmatched: 0.

This rearrangement joins TRBV3-1 (or the pseudogene TRBV3-2) to TRBJ1-1; D is unclear. The ends were cut back, 2 bases at V and 6 bases at J, with 13 bases in the middle. Germline V CDR1 and CDR2: LGHDT, YNNKEL (reference sequence). CDR3 length: 14 amino acids. The CDR3 nucleotides read TGTGCCAGCAGCCAATCAATAGGGAGCTCTGAAGCTTTCTTT. This encodes CASSQSIGSSEAFF.

This sequence joins TRBV5-4 and TRBJ1-1; D gene uncertain. Trimming took off 4 bases at V and 7 bases at J, with 11 bases between the two ends. CDR3 length: 12 residues. The germline CDR1 and CDR2 sequences are SGHNT and YYREEE (reference sequence). The CDR3 is CASSLRADEAFF. DNA of the CDR3: TGTGCCAGCAGCCTTCGAGCTGATGAAGCTTTCTTT.

The genes are TRBV11-2 and TRBJ2-7; unclear D gene. The CDR3 contains 16 residues. CDR1 is SGHAT and CDR2 is FQNNGV in the germline V gene. Trimming stripped 0 bases from V and 0 bases from J, with 12 bases between. CDR3 sequence: CASSLDLGGFSYEQYF. The CDR3 DNA sequence: TGTGCCAGCAGCTTAGATCTCGGCGGATTCTCCTACGAGCAGTACTTC.